The sequence of this TCR beta chain was determined in a study of CD8+CD57+ T cells in acquired aplastic anemia. The CDR3 sequence is 15 residues long. V was trimmed by 8 bases and J by 0 bases, leaving 14 bases between them. CDR1 and CDR2 from the germline V gene are LNHDA and SQIVND (reference sequence). Genomic DNA acted as the template from which TCR beta VDJ combination and CDR3 sequence profiling were carried out. TCRdb re-analysed the reads in MiXCR, keeping a single row per CDR3 protein. The sample shows roughly 250,000 distinct CDR3 sequences, about 80% of them seen only once. Selection for sequencing was limited to patients who had shown CD8+CD57+ cell expansion by flow cytometry. Every patient had severe acquired aplastic anemia.

The V gene is TRBV19, the J gene TRBJ1-3; D ambiguous. The clonotype originates from a human donor with aplastic anemia. Material: sorted CD4+, CD8+, or CD8+CD57+ T cells (not recorded which) from PBMCs. The CDR3 loop is CASSLGPDSGNTIYF. The CDR3 DNA reads as TGTGCCAGTTCCCTGGGTCCTGACTCTGGAAACACCATATATTTT.